These 20 T cell receptor beta chains share one sample of origin, sequenced in a study of cytotoxic CD8 clonotypes in ibrutinib-treated CLL. Profiled with immunoSEQ multiplex PCR; TCRdb holds only in-frame clones, not every one. The data show 190,000 or so clones, about 72% seen once. Material: PBMCs, obtained after 24 months of ibrutinib treatment. The origin of the receptors is a human donor with chronic lymphocytic leukemia.

The chain combines TRBV5-1 with TRBJ2-3, with 7 nucleotides matching TRBD2. In germline, CDR1 is SGHRS, CDR2 YFSETQ. The CDR3 is 16 amino acids. V lost 0 bases to trimming and J lost 0 bases; unmatched junction nucleotides: 4. The CDR3 DNA follows: TGCGCCAGCAGCTTGGGTACTAGCGCTAGCACAGATACGCAGTATTTT. This gives the protein CASSLGTSASTDTQYF.

The chain carries TRBV4-2 and TRBJ1-2; a possible D gene is TRBD1 (6 bases). This CDR3 is built from 12 residues. Germline V gives CDR1 LGHNA, CDR2 YNFKEQ. Trimming stripped 5 bases from V and 3 bases from J, with 7 bases between. CDR3 nucleotides: TGTGCCAGCAGCGGACAGTACTATGGCTACACCTTC. Residues: CASSGQYYGYTF.

V is TRBV12-5 and J is TRBJ2-1; a possible D gene is TRBD1 (8 bases). CDR1 is LGHNT and CDR2 is FRNRAP in the germline V gene. V gave up 1 base and J gave up 5 bases, with 15 bases separating them. The CDR3 runs 16 residues. The CDR3 loop is CASGLDRGRGDNEQFF. DNA for the CDR3: TGTGCTAGTGGTTTGGACAGGGGGAGGGGAGACAATGAGCAGTTCTTC.

The chain employs TRBV19 and TRBJ1-1, with D hard to call. The CDR3 extends over 12 amino acids. The ends were cut back, 3 bases at V and 9 bases at J, with 11 bases in the middle. Germline loops: CDR1 LNHDA, CDR2 SQIVND (reference sequence). The CDR3 region has the DNA TGTGCCAGTAGTATTAGAGAGACGAAAGCTTTCTTT. This translates into CASSIRETKAFF.

V and J are TRBV4-3 and TRBJ2-1, with 7 bases identical to TRBD2. Germline V CDR1 and CDR2: LGHNA, YSLEER. The CDR3 extends over 16 amino acids. V trimming: 0 bases; J trimming: 5 bases; junction bases outside the gene matches: 7. The CDR3 bases are TGCGCCAGCAGCCAAGAGGTCCCAGCGGGGAACAATGAGCAGTTCTTC. The encoded protein is CASSQEVPAGNNEQFF.

This clone was observed a single time. This CDR3 reads CASSYSTSGRFNEQFF. Written as DNA, the CDR3 is TGTGCCAGCAGTTACTCGACTAGCGGGAGGTTTAATGAGCAGTTCTTC. The chain employs TRBV6-5 and TRBJ2-1; TRBD2 matches at 13 bases. V trimming: 0 bases; J trimming: 7 bases; junction bases outside the gene matches: 3. Germline CDR1 and CDR2: MNHEY and SVGAGI. The CDR3 covers 16 residues.

This chain joins TRBV6-6 and TRBJ1-5, with unresolved D. CDR1 is MNHNY and CDR2 is SVGAGI in the germline V gene (reference sequence). The CDR3 length is 16 residues. V was trimmed by 0 bases and J by 0 bases, leaving 9 bases between them. The CDR3 protein is CASSYSTGYSNQPQHF. The CDR3 nucleotides are TGTGCCAGCAGTTACTCGACGGGTTATAGCAATCAGCCCCAGCATTTT.

A few counts support this clone. The V call is TRBV6-1, the J call TRBJ2-7; the D gene is possibly TRBD2 (5 bases). V was trimmed by 5 bases and J by 0 bases, leaving 11 bases between them. Germline values: CDR1 MNHNS, CDR2 SASEGT. This CDR3 is built from 14 residues. As DNA, the CDR3 is TGTGCCAGCAGTATGGGAGATTACTCCTACGAGCAGTACTTC. The encoded protein is CASSMGDYSYEQYF.

The chain uses TRBV13 and TRBJ2-7; tentatively, D is TRBD2 (5 bases). The germline V gene has CDR1 PRHDT and CDR2 FYEKMQ (reference sequence). Trimming took off 3 bases at V and 3 bases at J, with 9 bases between the two ends. The CDR3 loop spans 13 amino acids. The CDR3 nucleotides are TGTGCCAGCAGCTTTTTAGGGAGCTACGAGCAGTACTTC. Translation gives CASSFLGSYEQYF.

The V and J genes are TRBV28 and TRBJ2-7; 9 bases are shared with TRBD2. CDR1 MDHEN and CDR2 SYDVKM come from the germline V gene. V trimming: 5 bases; J trimming: 0 bases; junction bases outside the gene matches: 2. CDR3 length: 14 amino acids. The CDR3 region has the DNA TGTGCCAGCAGTAGGACTAGCGCCTCCTACGAGCAGTACTTC. This codes for CASSRTSASYEQYF. Looking up the rest from reference TRBV28 and TRBJ2-7 gives the full variable domain: DVKVTQSSRYLVKRTGEKVFLECVQDMDHENMFWYRQDPGLGLRLIYFSYDVKMKEKGDIPEGYSVSREKKERFSLILESASTNQTSMYLCASSRTSASYEQYFGPGTRLTVT.

This clone was seen once. The CDR3: CAWSWGVGEQYF. The CDR3 bases are TGTGCCTGGAGTTGGGGGGTCGGCGAGCAGTACTTC. The chain combines TRBV30 with TRBJ2-7; D possibly corresponds to TRBD2 (6 bases). CDR1 and CDR2 from the germline V gene are GTSNPN and SVGIG (reference sequence). Trimming took 2 bases from V and 6 from J, leaving 11 bases between them. This CDR3 is built from 12 residues.

The chain combines TRBV28 with TRBJ1-2; D gene unclear. Per germline, CDR1 MDHEN and CDR2 SYDVKM. V shed 3 bases and J shed 4 bases, with 15 bases lying between them. The CDR3 length is 15 residues. The DNA for the CDR3 is TGTGCCAGCAGTTTTACCAGACTTCTCCCCTATGGCTACACCTTC. As protein: CASSFTRLLPYGYTF.

The chain carries TRBV5-1 and TRBJ1-2; D perhaps matches TRBD1 (6 bases). The length of the CDR3 is 16 residues. V shed 2 bases and J shed 7 bases, with 21 bases lying between them. CDR1 is SGHRS and CDR2 is YFSETQ in the germline V gene. DNA for the CDR3: TGCGCCAGCAGCTTTGAAACAGGGAAAGGATACTCTGGCTACACCTTC. Its translation is CASSFETGKGYSGYTF.

This clone turned up a few times. This chain links TRBV29-1 with TRBJ1-3, with 7 bases fitting TRBD1. V shed 6 bases, J shed 8 bases, and the junction held 10 bases outside the gene matches. Germline V CDR1 and CDR2: SQVTM, ANQGSEA. The CDR3 sequence is 13 residues long. CDR3 nucleotides: TGCAGCGTGACCCGACAGGGAGCGGACACCATATATTTT. It translates to CSVTRQGADTIYF.

The chain links TRBV30 to TRBJ2-1; 7 positions match TRBD2. The ends lost 0 bases at V and 0 bases at J; junction bases unmatched: 5. The CDR3 loop spans 16 amino acids. Germline assignment: CDR1 GTSNPN and CDR2 SVGIG (reference sequence). As DNA, the CDR3 is TGTGCCTGGAGTGTACTCCGCGGGAGCTCCTACAATGAGCAGTTCTTC. This sequence encodes CAWSVLRGSSYNEQFF.

The chain links TRBV18 to TRBJ2-5; 7 bases match TRBD2. Trimming took 4 bases from V and 4 from J; bases not matched to a gene: 15. The germline V gene encodes CDR1 KGHSH and CDR2 LQKENI. The CDR3 consists of 17 residues. This CDR3 is CASSLSPQSGNRETQYF. The CDR3 DNA is TGTGCCAGCTCACTTTCCCCTCAGAGCGGGAACCGAGAGACCCAGTACTTC.

The chain combines TRBV5-1 with TRBJ1-5; D is ambiguous. The ends were cut back, 0 bases at V and 6 bases at J, with 13 bases in the middle. The CDR3 sequence is 15 residues long. CDR1 and CDR2 (germline): SGHRS, YFSETQ. CDR3 bases: TGCGCCAGCAGCTTGGCCCCCAACTCCCCTCAGCCCCAGCATTTT. Residues: CASSLAPNSPQPQHF.

This clone was observed a handful of times. V usage is TRBV6-5 and J usage is TRBJ2-7; D unresolved. This CDR3 is built from 14 residues. Germline V lookup: CDR1 MNHEY, CDR2 SVGAGI. The V and J ends lost 4 bases and 2 bases respectively, with 12 bases between them. CDR3 bases: TGTGCCAGCAGTTCACCTCTAGGGCCCTACGAGCAGTACTTC. This gives the protein CASSSPLGPYEQYF.

V usage is TRBV27 and J usage is TRBJ1-6, with D hard to call. The CDR3 sequence is 14 residues long. V lost 8 bases, J lost 9 bases, and 17 bases lay in between. Germline loops: CDR1 MNHEY, CDR2 SMNVEV (reference sequence). Here the CDR3 reads CASGYRSVSSPLHF. The CDR3 DNA reads as TGTGCCAGCGGCTACAGATCAGTATCTTCACCCCTCCACTTT.

The chain employs TRBV11-3 and TRBJ2-3; D is ambiguous. From germline, CDR1 is SGHNT and CDR2 YENEEA. The CDR3 has 13 residues. V was clipped by 2 bases and J by 1 base, with 4 bases between them. CDR3 sequence: CASSLSGTDTQYF. DNA of the CDR3: TGTGCCAGCAGCTTATCGGGCACAGATACGCAGTATTTT.